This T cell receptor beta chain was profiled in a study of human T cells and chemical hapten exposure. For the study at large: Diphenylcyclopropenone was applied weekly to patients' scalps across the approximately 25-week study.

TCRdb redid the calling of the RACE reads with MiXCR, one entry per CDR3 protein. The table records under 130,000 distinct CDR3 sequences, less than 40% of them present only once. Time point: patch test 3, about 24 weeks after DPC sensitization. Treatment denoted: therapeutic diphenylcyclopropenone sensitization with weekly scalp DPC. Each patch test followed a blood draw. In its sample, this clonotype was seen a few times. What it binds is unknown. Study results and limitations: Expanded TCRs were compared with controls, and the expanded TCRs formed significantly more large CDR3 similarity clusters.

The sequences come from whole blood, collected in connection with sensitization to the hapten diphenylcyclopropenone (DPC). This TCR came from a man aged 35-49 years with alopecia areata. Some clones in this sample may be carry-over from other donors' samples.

Written as DNA, the CDR3 is TGCGCCAGCAGCTTGGACCAGAGGACAGGGTGGAATGAGCAGTTCTTC. Translated, it gives CASSLDQRTGWNEQFF. The V gene is TRBV5-1, the J gene TRBJ2-1, with 8 bases identical to TRBD1. Germline-derived CDR1 and CDR2 are SGHRS and YFSETQ. The CDR3 contains 16 residues. The V gene end was trimmed by 0 bases and the J gene end by 7 bases; junction bases not matched to a gene: 9.